One sample yielded the 25 T cell receptor beta chains listed below, sequenced in a study of quantifying T cell responses using KT2 cells. At the level of the study: TCR alpha and beta constant-region primers primed reverse transcription of RNA.

An oligo carrying a UMI was ligated to the cDNA 3' end. First-round PCR used roughly 4 cycles and beta primers RC1.1 and RC1.2 covering TRBC1 and TRBC2. TCRdb re-called the UMI-ligation and nested PCR reads with MiXCR, one entry per CDR3 protein. The sample carries tens of thousands of distinct CDR3 sequences, about 7.3% recorded once. Material: PBMCs spiked with cells of the T cell clone KT2. These TCRs come from a human donor.

This clonotype has a count of ten or more. CDR3 protein: CASSVPESSYNEQFF. DNA for the CDR3: TGTGCCAGCAGCGTCCCCGAGAGCTCCTACAATGAGCAGTTCTTC. The chain has TRBV9 and TRBJ2-1; D is undetermined. CDR3 length equals 15 residues. The V end was cut by 2 bases, the J end by 0 bases, with 9 bases between. Per germline, CDR1 SGDLS and CDR2 YYNGEE.

This CDR3 is CASSQSGTSRKTDTQYF. The CDR3 DNA reads as TGTGCCAGCAGCCAATCTGGGACTTCCAGGAAGACAGATACGCAGTATTTT. This chain connects TRBV3-1 to TRBJ2-3; D possibly corresponds to TRBD2 (6 bases). The V end was cut by 2 bases, the J end by 3 bases, with 18 bases between. The CDR3 has 17 amino acids. Per the germline V gene, CDR1 is LGHDT and CDR2 is YNNKEL (reference sequence).

With respect to this clonotype: A much bigger clone sits one base away, suggesting this may be a read error. The genes are TRBV7-9 and TRBJ1-4; D unclear. The CDR3 is made up of 15 amino acids. The V gene lost 5 bases and the J gene lost 8 bases, with 18 bases spanning the gap. CDR1 is SEHNR and CDR2 is FQNEAQ in the germline V gene (reference sequence). The CDR3 coding sequence is TGTGCCAGCAGCCTAGGACCGACCTCCAACGAAAAACTGTTTTTT. Amino acid sequence: CASSLGPTSNEKLFF.

This clonotype was detected many times. The chain uses TRBV18 and TRBJ1-2, with unresolved D. Trimming left V 3 bases short and J 0 bases short, with 17 bases between. In germline, CDR1 is KGHSH, CDR2 LQKENI. The CDR3 contains 17 residues. CDR3 sequence reads: CASSPVLGRNSNYGYTF. In DNA form, the CDR3 reads TGTGCCAGCTCACCCGTGCTTGGAAGGAATTCTAACTATGGCTACACCTTC.

This rearrangement joins TRBV20-1 to TRBJ2-7, with 8 bases identical to TRBD1. The germline CDR1 and CDR2 sequences are DFQATT and SNEGSKA (reference sequence). This CDR3 contains 15 residues. Trimming took 4 bases from V and 1 from J; bases not matched to a gene: 9. CDR3 DNA sequence: TGCAGTGCTATGGCCGGACAGGGAAGATCCTACGAGCAGTACTTC. Residues: CSAMAGQGRSYEQYF.

CDR3 loop: CASSAGTPGYEQYF. In nucleotides, the CDR3 is TGTGCCAGCAGCGCCGGGACTCCTGGCTACGAGCAGTACTTC. This chain connects TRBV3-1 to TRBJ2-7; D is possibly TRBD2 (6 bases). The CDR3 sequence is 14 residues long. V shed 5 bases and J shed 3 bases, with 14 bases lying between them. Per germline, CDR1 LGHDT and CDR2 YNNKEL (reference sequence).

The gene calls are TRBV3-1 and TRBJ1-1, with D possibly matching TRBD1 (5 bases). Germline loops: CDR1 LGHDT, CDR2 YNNKEL (reference sequence). V lost 5 bases, J lost 7 bases, and 8 bases lay in between. The CDR3 has 11 residues. CDR3 loop: CASSRQFEAFF. DNA for the CDR3: TGTGCCAGCAGCAGACAGTTTGAAGCTTTCTTT. The complete variable domain, with remaining parts taken from reference TRBV3-1 and TRBJ1-1, reads DTAVSQTPKYLVTQMGNDKSIKCEQNLGHDTMYWYKQDSKKFLKIMFSYNNKELIINETVPNRFSPKSPDKAHLNLHINSLELGDSAVYFCASSRQFEAFFGQGTRLTVV.

The table lists this clonotype with many counts. The chain joins TRBV20-1 to TRBJ2-3; D is unresolved. Trimming took off 5 bases at V and 1 base at J, with 19 bases between the two ends. The CDR3 totals 16 residues. Per the germline V gene, CDR1 is DFQATT and CDR2 is SNEGSKA (reference sequence). The chain's CDR3 is CSAATPTNRGTDTQYF. CDR3 in DNA: TGCAGTGCTGCGACACCGACAAACCGAGGCACAGATACGCAGTATTTT.

There are many counts of this clonotype. The chain links TRBV5-1 to TRBJ1-1, with a tentative D call TRBD1 (5 bases). CDR1 is SGHRS, CDR2 YFSETQ, per germline. V lost 4 bases to trimming and J lost 5 bases, with 15 bases between them. CDR3 length: 14 amino acids. DNA for the CDR3: TGCGCCAGCAGCCCGACGGGGGGGTCAACTGAAGCTTTCTTT. Translating it yields CASSPTGGSTEAFF.

This clonotype was counted a few times. The chain joins TRBV28 to TRBJ2-4, with 7 positions matching TRBD1. This CDR3 is 14 amino acids long. V was pared by 7 bases and J by 7 bases, with 10 bases of the junction left unmatched. Per germline, CDR1 MDHEN and CDR2 SYDVKM. The DNA for the CDR3 is TGTGCCAGCACCCCGGGACAGACTATTAACATTCAGTACTTC. Translated, it gives CASTPGQTINIQYF.

This clonotype was observed at least ten times. The chain recombines TRBV4-1 with TRBJ2-7; D not certain. CDR3 length: 14 residues. Germline CDR1 is MGHRA and CDR2 is YSYEKL. V lost 4 bases, J lost 1 base, and 11 bases lay in between. DNA for the CDR3: TGCGCCAGCAGCCGGAGTAGCCGTTCCTACGAGCAGTACTTC. This gives the protein CASSRSSRSYEQYF.

This clonotype was counted at least ten times. The rearrangement uses TRBV11-2 and TRBJ1-1, with D tentatively TRBD1 (6 bases). The length of the CDR3 is 18 residues. Germline CDR1 SGHAT, CDR2 FQNNGV. Trimming cost V 5 bases and J 4 bases, with 26 bases left between them. The CDR3 bases are TGTGCCAGCAGCCAGTTTGGGGGGTGGGGGCTTACGGGCACTGAAGCTTTCTTT. Translated: CASSQFGGWGLTGTEAFF.

This clonotype was detected many times. This chain joins TRBV12-3 or TRBV12-4 and TRBJ1-5, with 8 bases that match TRBD1. The CDR3 extends over 16 amino acids. With 5 bases clipped from V and 3 bases from J, the junction kept 9 bases outside the gene matches. Here the CDR3 DNA reads TGTGCCAGCAGTGAGACAGGGGTCACCTACAATCAGCCCCAGCATTTT. This codes for CASSETGVTYNQPQHF.

This clonotype was counted at least ten times. The chain is built from TRBV18 and TRBJ1-2; D uncertain. This CDR3 region has 15 residues. V dropped 3 bases and J dropped 4 bases, with 15 bases sitting between them. Germline values: CDR1 KGHSH, CDR2 LQKENI. Here the CDR3 DNA reads TGTGCCAGCTCACCCAGCCAAGCCAGCTTCTATGGCTACACCTTC. Amino acid sequence: CASSPSQASFYGYTF.

The V gene is TRBV6-1, the J gene TRBJ1-2; 9 positions agree with TRBD1. The CDR3 is 16 amino acids. Germline V lookup: CDR1 MNHNS, CDR2 SASEGT. The J segment lost 4 bases and the V segment lost 5 bases, leaving 11 bases of the junction unmatched. The CDR3 is CASSSPGTGTGYGYTF. CDR3 sequence (DNA): TGTGCCAGCAGTTCTCCCGGGACAGGGACTGGCTATGGCTACACCTTC.

This clonotype was found many times. This sequence joins TRBV20-1 and TRBJ1-1, with 9 bases that match TRBD1. There are 15 residues in the CDR3. Unmatched junction bases numbered 17, after V lost 5 bases and J lost 10 bases. Germline CDR1 DFQATT, CDR2 SNEGSKA (reference sequence). The DNA for the CDR3 is TGCAGTGCTCTCCCCCGGACAGGGGCGGGGTCAGTAGCTTTCTTT. It translates to CSALPRTGAGSVAFF.

This clonotype was seen only a few times. The chain has TRBV21-1 and TRBJ2-7; TRBD1, the table's D call, lacks a check against the DNA. TRBV21-1 is annotated as a pseudogene. This CDR3 comprises 16 residues. CDR3 DNA sequence: TGTGCCAGCAGCAAAGCGCTGGGGGCCGGCTCCTACGAGCAGTACTTC. Translating it yields CASSKALGAGSYEQYF.

In its sample, this clonotype is medium-sized. The V call is TRBV4-3, the J call TRBJ2-1; 9 positions agree with TRBD2. This CDR3 is built from 16 residues. V was pared by 0 bases and J by 3 bases, with 3 bases of the junction left unmatched. Germline-derived CDR1 and CDR2 are LGHNA and YSLEER. The CDR3 loop reads CASSQDVSGSYNEQFF. The DNA of the CDR3 is TGCGCCAGCAGCCAAGATGTTAGCGGGAGCTACAATGAGCAGTTCTTC.

This clonotype was recorded at least ten times. V and J are TRBV9 and TRBJ1-1; D is perhaps TRBD1 (5 bases). The CDR3 runs 15 residues. Germline CDR1 is SGDLS and CDR2 is YYNGEE. V gave up 3 bases and J gave up 4 bases, with 16 bases separating them. The CDR3 DNA is TGTGCCAGCAGCGCCTCAGGGAACTTACGCACTGAAGCTTTCTTT. Translated, it gives CASSASGNLRTEAFF.

The chain is built from TRBV6-2 or TRBV6-3 and TRBJ1-1, with D unresolved. V shed 1 base and J shed 6 bases, with 9 bases lying between them. CDR1 is MNHEY, CDR2 SVGEGT, per germline. This CDR3 has 13 residues. As DNA, the CDR3 is TGTGCCAGCAGTTACTTCTGGGAGGCTGAAGCTTTCTTT. Its protein product is CASSYFWEAEAFF.

This clonotype was observed at least ten times. The V call is TRBV10-3, the J call TRBJ2-5; TRBD2 might be the D (5 bases). This CDR3 region has 13 residues. Deletions cut 11 bases from V and 5 bases from J, with 18 bases between. CDR1 and CDR2 (germline): ENHRY, SYGVKD. The CDR3 is CASAPGIGETQYF. CDR3 bases: TGTGCCTCCGCCCCGGGGATCGGCGAGACCCAGTACTTC.

This clonotype was detected many times. The rearrangement joins TRBV4-1 to TRBJ2-5; D is unclear. The CDR3 length is 14 residues. Trimming took 1 base from V and 5 from J, leaving 11 bases between them. Germline V gene lookup returns CDR1 MGHRA and CDR2 YSYEKL. In nucleotides, the CDR3 is TGCGCCAGCAGCCAAGTGATAGTTGGGGAGACCCAGTACTTC. It codes for CASSQVIVGETQYF.

With respect to this clonotype: One end of the junction is discordant with germline, which a read error may explain. This chain connects TRBV20-1 to TRBJ2-1; TRBD1 matches 9 bases. CDR1 and CDR2 from the germline V gene are DFQATT and SNEGSKA (reference sequence). The CDR3 has 13 amino acids. The CDR3 bases are TGCAGTGCAAGAGGACAGGGGACCAATGAGCAGTTCTTC. It specifies CSARGQGTNEQFF.

The genes are TRBV7-6 and TRBJ1-1; possibly TRBD1 for D (6 bases). Trimming removed 1 base at V and 6 bases at J, with 9 bases between. Germline CDR1 is SGHVS and CDR2 is FNYEAQ. The CDR3 sequence is 13 residues long. The CDR3 nucleotides read TGTGCCAGCAGCTTAGACAGGGTTGCTGAAGCTTTCTTT. This translates into CASSLDRVAEAFF.

Many counts were recorded for this clonotype. This chain joins TRBV21-1 and TRBJ2-7; the table's D call TRBD1 went unverified against the DNA. TRBV21-1 is a pseudogene. The CDR3 runs 14 residues. The CDR3 is CASSNRDGDYEQYF. The DNA for the CDR3 is TGTGCCAGCAGCAACCGGGACGGGGACTACGAGCAGTACTTC.